This T cell receptor (beta chain) was obtained from a study of T-cell memory formation after mild COVID-19. Study summary: In these data, TCR clusters were largely donor specific.

MiXCR was run by TCRdb on the 5' RACE reads, yielding one entry per CDR3 protein. The table lists 550,000 to 700,000 distinct CDR3 sequences, approximately 15% of them singletons, with roughly 8% in the top ten. Points on this clonotype: What it binds is unknown.

Germline V gene data show CDR1 as SEHNR and CDR2 as FQNEAQ (reference sequence). Trimming stripped 4 bases from V and 1 base from J, with 13 bases between. This CDR3 is 15 amino acids long. General study points: Pre-infection memory held some responding clones, suggesting pre-existing cross-reactive T cells responded. Nothing confirmed that second-wave clones peaking on day 37 were specific for SARS-CoV-2. Clones contracting across day 15 to 85 had a balanced CD4/CD8 profile; later expanding clones leaned CD4+.

The sequenced sample was PBMCs or a T cell subset sorted from them (not recorded which). The chain carries TRBV7-9 and TRBJ1-1, with D unclear. This receptor was taken from an adult woman who had mild COVID-19 (a few samples of this study predate the infection). Cell type and time point are not known. CDR3 loop: CASSSIVGRNTEAFF. DNA of the CDR3: TGTGCCAGCAGCTCCATCGTTGGGAGGAACACTGAAGCTTTCTTT.